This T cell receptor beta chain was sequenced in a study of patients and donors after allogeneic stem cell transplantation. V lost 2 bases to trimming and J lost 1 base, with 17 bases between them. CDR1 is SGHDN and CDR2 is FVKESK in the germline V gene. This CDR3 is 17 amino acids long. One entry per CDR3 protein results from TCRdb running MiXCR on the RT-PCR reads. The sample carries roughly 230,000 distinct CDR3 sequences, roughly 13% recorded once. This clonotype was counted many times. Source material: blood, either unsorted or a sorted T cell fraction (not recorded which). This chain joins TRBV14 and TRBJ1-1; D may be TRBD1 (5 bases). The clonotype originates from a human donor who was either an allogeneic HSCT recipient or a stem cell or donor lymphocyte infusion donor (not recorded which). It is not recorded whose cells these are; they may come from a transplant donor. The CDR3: CASSQRWGGRKNTEAFF. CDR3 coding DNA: TGTGCCAGCAGCCAACGCTGGGGGGGACGGAAGAACACTGAAGCTTTCTTT.